The clone carrying this T cell receptor beta chain appeared a few times. This sample is part of a study of shared clonotypes between healthy human individuals. Whole-study context: A donor's plate count was three for CD4 naive and three for CD4 memory; CD8 naive had two and CD8 memory one.

Measured with immunoSEQ multiplex PCR; TCRdb has only the in-frame clones, and not every one. The sample has over a million clones, about 77% seen once. The V gene lost 5 bases and the J gene lost 5 bases, with 12 bases spanning the gap. Per germline, CDR1 MNHNS and CDR2 SASEGT. The CDR3 is 13 residues long. The rearrangement links TRBV6-1 to TRBJ2-5, with D unclear. The receptor's source is a man between 18 and 35 years old in good health. The specimen sequenced was memory CD4+ T cells sorted from blood. Subset here: CD45RA-negative fraction. In DNA form, the CDR3 reads TGTGCCAGCAGTCCGCAAGCCCGTGAGACCCAGTACTTC. Protein sequence: CASSPQARETQYF.